This T cell receptor (beta chain) comes out of a study of blood T cell repertoires in COVID-19. About the research overall: Material from acute and convalescent COVID-19 was sourced from the United States, Italy and Spain. T cells, B-cell-depleted T cells, or PBMCs provided the cDNA or gDNA that served as material.

Study processing details: Amplification from reference gene primers served as the basis for estimated nucleated cell counts. Data came from immunoSEQ multiplex PCR; TCRdb stores just in-frame clones and leaves some out. V and J calls and clone size are copied from that table; D and trimming were computed from the DNA. This table holds 400,000 to 550,000 clones, around 89% found once. This CDR3 spans 15 amino acids. Germline V CDR1 and CDR2: SGHRS, YFSETQ. Trimming removed 3 bases from V and 6 bases from J; junction bases left unmatched: 6. The sequenced sample was peripheral blood. This clonotype was obtained from a woman between 25 and 40 years old with acute or convalescent COVID-19. J is TRBJ2-2 and V is TRBV5-1; 9 bases map to TRBD2. The CDR3 sequence: CASSSVAGVSGELFF. CDR3 nucleotide sequence: TGCGCCAGCAGCTCAGTAGCGGGGGTCTCCGGGGAGCTGTTTTTT. Full variable domain (rest looked up from reference TRBV5-1 and TRBJ2-2): KAGVTQTPRYLIKTRGQQVTLSCSPISGHRSVSWYQQTPGQGLQFLFEYFSETQRNKGNFPGRFSGRQFSNSRSEMNVSTLELGDSALYLCASSSVAGVSGELFFGEGSRLTVL.